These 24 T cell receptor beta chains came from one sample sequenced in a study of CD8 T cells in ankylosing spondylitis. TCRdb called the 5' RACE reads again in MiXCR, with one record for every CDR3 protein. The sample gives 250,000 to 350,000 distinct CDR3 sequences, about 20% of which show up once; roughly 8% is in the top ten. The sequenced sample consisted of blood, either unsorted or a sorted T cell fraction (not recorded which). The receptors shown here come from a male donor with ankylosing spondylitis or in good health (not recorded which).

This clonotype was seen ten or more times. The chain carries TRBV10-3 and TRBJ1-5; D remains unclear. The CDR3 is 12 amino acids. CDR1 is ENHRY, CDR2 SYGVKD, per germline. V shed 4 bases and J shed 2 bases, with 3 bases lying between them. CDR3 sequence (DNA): TGTGCCATCAGTGGGGGCAATCAGCCCCAGCATTTT. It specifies CAISGGNQPQHF.

For the CDR3, the DNA is TGCGCCAGCAGCGCGTGGGGACTAGAAAGTAGTGGCCAGTACTTC. It is translated as CASSAWGLESSGQYF. J is TRBJ2-5 and V is TRBV5-1, with 8 bases lining up with TRBD2. The trim removed 4 bases at V and 10 bases at J, leaving 15 bases unmatched. The CDR3 contains 15 residues. The germline gives CDR1 SGHRS, CDR2 YFSETQ.

The CDR3 loop is CASSSPGRDTDTQYF. In DNA, the CDR3 is TGTGCCAGCAGCTCCCCCGGGAGAGACACAGATACGCAGTATTTT. V is TRBV28 and J is TRBJ2-3; the D gene is possibly TRBD2 (6 bases). The V and J ends lost 6 bases and 2 bases respectively, with 15 bases between them. This CDR3 is built from 15 residues. Germline V CDR1 and CDR2: MDHEN, SYDVKM.

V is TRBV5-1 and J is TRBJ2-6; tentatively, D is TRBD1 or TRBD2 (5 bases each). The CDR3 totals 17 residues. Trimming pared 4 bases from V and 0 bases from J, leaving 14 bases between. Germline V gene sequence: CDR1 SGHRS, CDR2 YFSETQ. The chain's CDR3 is CASSPGRRSSGANVLTF. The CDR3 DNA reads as TGCGCCAGCAGCCCGGGACGGCGAAGCTCTGGGGCCAACGTCCTGACTTTC.

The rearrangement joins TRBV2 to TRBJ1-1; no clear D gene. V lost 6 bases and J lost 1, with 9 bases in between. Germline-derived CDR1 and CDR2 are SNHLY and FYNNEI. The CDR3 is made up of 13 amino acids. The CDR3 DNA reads TGTGCCAGCAGGCCGTACACGAACACTGAAGCTTTCTTT. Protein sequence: CASRPYTNTEAFF.

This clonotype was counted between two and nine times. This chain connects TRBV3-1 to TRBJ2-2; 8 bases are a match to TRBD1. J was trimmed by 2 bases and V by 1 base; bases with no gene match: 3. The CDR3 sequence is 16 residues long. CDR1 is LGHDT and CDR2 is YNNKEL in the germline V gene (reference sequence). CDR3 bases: TGTGCCAGCAGCCAAGGGACAGGGAGAAACACCGGGGAGCTGTTTTTT. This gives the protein CASSQGTGRNTGELFF.

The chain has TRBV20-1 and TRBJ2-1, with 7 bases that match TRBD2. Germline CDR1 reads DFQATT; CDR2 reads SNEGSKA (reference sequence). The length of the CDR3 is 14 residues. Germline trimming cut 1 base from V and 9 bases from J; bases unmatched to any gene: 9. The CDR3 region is CSARVRGGVTEQFF. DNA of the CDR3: TGCAGTGCTAGAGTCCGGGGAGGGGTTACTGAGCAGTTCTTC.

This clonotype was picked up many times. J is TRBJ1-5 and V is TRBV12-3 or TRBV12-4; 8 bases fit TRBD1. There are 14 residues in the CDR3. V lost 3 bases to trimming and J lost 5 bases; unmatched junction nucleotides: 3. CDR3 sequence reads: CASSFQGADQPQHF. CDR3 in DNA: TGTGCCAGCAGTTTCCAGGGGGCGGATCAGCCCCAGCATTTT.

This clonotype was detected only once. CDR3: CASSESFGTGEGYTF. DNA for the CDR3: TGTGCCAGCAGTGAATCATTTGGGACAGGGGAGGGCTACACCTTC. The gene calls are TRBV25-1 and TRBJ1-2; 10 bases align to TRBD1. The CDR3 runs 15 residues. The ends lost 1 base at V and 8 bases at J; junction bases unmatched: 7. Germline lookup yields CDR1 MGHDK and CDR2 SYGVNS.

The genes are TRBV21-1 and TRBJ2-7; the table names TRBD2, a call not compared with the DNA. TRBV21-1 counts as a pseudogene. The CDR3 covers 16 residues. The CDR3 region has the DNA TGTGCCAGCAGCCAGGAGGAGCTAGCGGGCCCCTACGAGCAGTACGTC. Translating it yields CASSQEELAGPYEQYV.

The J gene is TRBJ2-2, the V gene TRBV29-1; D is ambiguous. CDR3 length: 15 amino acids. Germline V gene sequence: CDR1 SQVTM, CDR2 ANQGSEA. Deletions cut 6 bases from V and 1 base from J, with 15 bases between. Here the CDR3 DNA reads TGCAGCGTGAACACAGACGGATTGAACACCGGGGAGCTGTTTTTT. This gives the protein CSVNTDGLNTGELFF.

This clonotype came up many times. CDR3 sequence reads: CSASPNSGRGTDTQYF. The CDR3 nucleotides are TGCAGTGCTAGCCCTAATAGCGGGAGAGGCACAGATACGCAGTATTTT. This rearrangement joins TRBV20-1 to TRBJ2-3, with 9 nucleotides matching TRBD2. CDR1 and CDR2 from the germline V gene are DFQATT and SNEGSKA (reference sequence). The CDR3 covers 16 residues. With 3 bases clipped from V and 1 base from J, the junction kept 8 bases outside the gene matches.

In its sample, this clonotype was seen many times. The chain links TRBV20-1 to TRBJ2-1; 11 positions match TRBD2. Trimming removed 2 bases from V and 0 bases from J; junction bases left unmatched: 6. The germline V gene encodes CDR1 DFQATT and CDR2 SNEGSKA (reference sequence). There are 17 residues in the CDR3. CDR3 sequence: CSARSSGRPLSYNEQFF. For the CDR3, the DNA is TGCAGTGCTAGATCTAGCGGGAGGCCTCTCTCCTACAATGAGCAGTTCTTC.

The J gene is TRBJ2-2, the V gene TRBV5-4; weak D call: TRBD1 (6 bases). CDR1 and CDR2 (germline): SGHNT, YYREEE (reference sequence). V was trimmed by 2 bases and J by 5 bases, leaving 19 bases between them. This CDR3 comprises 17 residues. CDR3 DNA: TGTGCCAGCAGCTTTGGAGTTGGCAGGGGTTTGACCGGGGAGCTGTTTTTT. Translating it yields CASSFGVGRGLTGELFF.

The chain's CDR3 is CASSILLASEQFF. The CDR3 DNA sequence: TGTGCCAGCAGCATTTTACTAGCTAGTGAGCAGTTCTTC. The chain joins TRBV9 to TRBJ2-1; TRBD2 is a possible D gene (6 bases). This CDR3 region has 13 residues. Germline values: CDR1 SGDLS, CDR2 YYNGEE. Trimming stripped 4 bases from V and 9 bases from J, with 14 bases between. The full variable domain, its missing parts supplied by reference TRBV9 and TRBJ2-1, is DSGVTQTPKHLITATGQRVTLRCSPRSGDLSVYWYQQSLDQGLQFLIQYYNGEERAKGNILERFSAQQFPDLHSELNLSSLELGDSALYFCASSILLASEQFFGPGTRLTVL.

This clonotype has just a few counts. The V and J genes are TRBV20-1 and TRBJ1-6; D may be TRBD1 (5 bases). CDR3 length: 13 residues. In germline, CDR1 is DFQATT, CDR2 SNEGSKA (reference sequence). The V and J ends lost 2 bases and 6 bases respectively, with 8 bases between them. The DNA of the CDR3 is TGCAGTGCTAGAAAACAGGCTAATTCACCCCTCCACTTT. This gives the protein CSARKQANSPLHF.

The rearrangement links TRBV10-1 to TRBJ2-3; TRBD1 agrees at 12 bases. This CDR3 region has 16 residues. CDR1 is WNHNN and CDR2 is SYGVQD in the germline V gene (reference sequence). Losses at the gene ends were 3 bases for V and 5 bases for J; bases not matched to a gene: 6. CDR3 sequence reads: CASSDTGTGGVDTQYF. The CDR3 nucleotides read TGCGCCAGCAGTGACACCGGGACAGGGGGCGTAGATACGCAGTATTTT.

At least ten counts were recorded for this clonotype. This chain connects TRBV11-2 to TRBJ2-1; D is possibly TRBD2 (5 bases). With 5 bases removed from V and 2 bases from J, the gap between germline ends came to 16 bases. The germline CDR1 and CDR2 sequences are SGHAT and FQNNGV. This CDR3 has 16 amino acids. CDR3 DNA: TGTGCCAGCAGCCCCCCATTTTGGGAGACCTACAATGAGCAGTTCTTC. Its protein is CASSPPFWETYNEQFF.

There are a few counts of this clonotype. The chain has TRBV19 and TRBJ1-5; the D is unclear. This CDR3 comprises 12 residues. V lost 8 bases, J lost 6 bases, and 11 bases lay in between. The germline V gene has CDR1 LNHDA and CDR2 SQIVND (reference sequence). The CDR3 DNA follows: TGTGCCAGTGTAGGACGGGGTCAGCCCCAGCATTTT. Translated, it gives CASVGRGQPQHF.

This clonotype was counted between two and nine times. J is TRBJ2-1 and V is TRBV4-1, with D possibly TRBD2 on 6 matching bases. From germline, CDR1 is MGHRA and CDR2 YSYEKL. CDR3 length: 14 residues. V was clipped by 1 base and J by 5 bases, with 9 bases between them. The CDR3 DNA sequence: TGCGCCAGCAGCCAAGCGGACTACAACAATGAGCAGTTCTTC. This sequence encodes CASSQADYNNEQFF.

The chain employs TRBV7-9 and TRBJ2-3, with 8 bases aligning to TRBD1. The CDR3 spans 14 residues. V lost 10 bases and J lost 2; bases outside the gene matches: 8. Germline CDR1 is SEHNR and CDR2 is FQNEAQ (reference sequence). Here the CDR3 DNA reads TGTGCCACTGCGGGACAGGCAAACACAGATACGCAGTATTTT. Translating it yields CATAGQANTDTQYF.

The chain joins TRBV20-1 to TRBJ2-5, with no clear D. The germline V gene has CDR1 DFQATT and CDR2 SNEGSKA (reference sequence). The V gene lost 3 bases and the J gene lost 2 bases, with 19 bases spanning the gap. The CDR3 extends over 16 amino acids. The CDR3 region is CSASRPSGRLQETQYF. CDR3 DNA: TGCAGTGCTAGCCGACCCAGTGGCAGGCTACAAGAGACCCAGTACTTC.

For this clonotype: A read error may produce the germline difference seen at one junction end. The CDR3 DNA reads TGTACCAGCAGTTTAGCCCAACTTATGGGGGCGCAAGGTCAGCCCCAGCATTTT. It is translated as CTSSLAQLMGAQGQPQHF. The chain is built from TRBV12-3 or TRBV12-4 and TRBJ1-5; perhaps TRBD1 as D (6 bases). This CDR3 spans 18 amino acids.

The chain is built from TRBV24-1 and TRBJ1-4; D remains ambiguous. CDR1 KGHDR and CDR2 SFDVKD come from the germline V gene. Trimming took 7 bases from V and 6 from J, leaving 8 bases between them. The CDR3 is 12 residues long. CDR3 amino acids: CATSGLDEKLFF. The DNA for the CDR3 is TGTGCCACCAGCGGACTGGATGAAAAACTGTTTTTT.